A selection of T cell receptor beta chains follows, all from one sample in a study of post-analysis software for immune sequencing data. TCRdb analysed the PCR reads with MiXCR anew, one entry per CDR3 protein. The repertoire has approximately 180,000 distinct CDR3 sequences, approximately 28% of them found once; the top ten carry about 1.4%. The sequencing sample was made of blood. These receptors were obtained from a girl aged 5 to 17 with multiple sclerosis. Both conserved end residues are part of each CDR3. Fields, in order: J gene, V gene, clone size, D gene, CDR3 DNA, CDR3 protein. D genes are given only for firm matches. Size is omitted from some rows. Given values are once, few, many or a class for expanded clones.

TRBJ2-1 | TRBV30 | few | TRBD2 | TGTGCCTGGGACCCTGGGGGGAGGGCAAACAATGAGCAGTTCTTC | CAWDPGGRANNEQFF
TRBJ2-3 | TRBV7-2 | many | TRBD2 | TGTGCCAGCAGCTTAGGCGGGCGGAGCGGGAGAAGCATTACGGATACGCAGTATTTT | CASSLGGRSGRSITDTQYF
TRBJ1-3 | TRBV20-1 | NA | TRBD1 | TGCAGTGCTTCAGACAGGGCTTTCTCTGGAAACACCATATATTTT | CSASDRAFSGNTIYF
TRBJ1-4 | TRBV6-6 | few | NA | TGTGCCAGCAGTCGACAGCCTCCCTTTAGTGAAAAACGGTTTTTT | CASSRQPPFSEKRFF
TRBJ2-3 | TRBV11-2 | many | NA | TGTGCCAGCAGCTTGGGTCCAACCCGGACAGATACGCAGTATTTT | CASSLGPTRTDTQYF
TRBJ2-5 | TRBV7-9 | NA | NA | TGTGCCAGCAGCCCGACCTTTGGAGAGACCCAGTACTTC | CASSPTFGETQYF
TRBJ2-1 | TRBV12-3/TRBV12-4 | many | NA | TGTGCCAGCAGTTTGTCCGGGGACAATGTTGAGCAGTTCTTC | CASSLSGDNVEQFF
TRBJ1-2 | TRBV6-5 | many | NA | TGTGCCAGCAGTTCCCCATCCAGGGGCTACACCTTC | CASSSPSRGYTF
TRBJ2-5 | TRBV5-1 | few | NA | TGCGCCAGTCGGGAACCCCAGGGGACCCAGTACTTC | CASREPQGTQYF
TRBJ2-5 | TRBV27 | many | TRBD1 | TGTGCCAGCAGTTTTTTCGCAGGGGGCGTTGAGACCCAGTACTTC | CASSFFAGGVETQYF
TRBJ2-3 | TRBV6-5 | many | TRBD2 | TGTGCCAGCAGTTACCAGGCCATAGCGGGAGGGCGCGAGAATACGCAGTATTTT | CASSYQAIAGGRENTQYF
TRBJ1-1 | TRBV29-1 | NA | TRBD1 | TGCAGCGTTGAGGGACAGGGGGCAGCTTTCTTT | CSVEGQGAAFF
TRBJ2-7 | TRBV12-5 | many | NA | TGTGCTAGTGCCTTGGTTTTGGCCTACGAGCAGTACTTC | CASALVLAYEQYF
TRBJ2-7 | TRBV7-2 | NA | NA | TGTGCCAGCAGCTTAGTGAGCGGGCCCGACCCCCACGAGCAGTACTTC | CASSLVSGPDPHEQYF
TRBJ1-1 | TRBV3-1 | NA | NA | TGTGCCAGCAGCCAAGAAGATGGCTCGACAGGAGAAGCTTTCTTT | CASSQEDGSTGEAFF
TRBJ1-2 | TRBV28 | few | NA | TGTGCCAGCAGTTTCGTGAGCTATGGCTACACCTTC | CASSFVSYGYTF
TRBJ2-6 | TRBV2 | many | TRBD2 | TGTGCCAGCAGTGATTGGTTAGCGGGAGGTCTCGTCTCTGGGGCCAACGTCCTGACTTTC | CASSDWLAGGLVSGANVLTF
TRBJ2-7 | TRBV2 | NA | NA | TGTGCCAGCCGGGGTTGGGGGACCTACGAGCAGTACTTC | CASRGWGTYEQYF
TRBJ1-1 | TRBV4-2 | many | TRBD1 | TGTGCCAGCAGCCCTAACTATCGACAGGGGGCCAACACTGAAGCTTTCTTT | CASSPNYRQGANTEAFF
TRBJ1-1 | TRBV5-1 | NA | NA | TGCGCCAGCAGCTCGATACCCACGGGGAACACTGAAGCTTTCTTT | CASSSIPTGNTEAFF
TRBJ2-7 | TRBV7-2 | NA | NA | TGTGCCAGCAGCCCTTTGAGCGGGCTACAGTCCTACGAGCAGTACTTC | CASSPLSGLQSYEQYF
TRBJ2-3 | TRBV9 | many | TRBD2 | TGTGCCAGCAGCGTAGCTTGGGTAGCGGGAGGGTTAAATACGCAGTATTTT | CASSVAWVAGGLNTQYF
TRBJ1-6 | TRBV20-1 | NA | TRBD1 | TGCAGTGCTAGTCGGGACAGAAGTTCACCCCTCCACTTT | CSASRDRSSPLHF
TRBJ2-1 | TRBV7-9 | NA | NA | TGTGCCAGCAGCTTGTCCGGACTACCGTACAATGAGCAGTTCTTC | CASSLSGLPYNEQFF
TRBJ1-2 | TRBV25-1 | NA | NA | TGTGCCAGCAGTGCCTACAAGGGTGGCTACACCTTC | CASSAYKGGYTF
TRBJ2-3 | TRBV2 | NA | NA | TGTGCCAGCAGTCAGATATTTACTAGCACAGATACGCAGTATTTT | CASSQIFTSTDTQYF
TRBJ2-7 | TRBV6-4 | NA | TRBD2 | TGTGCCAGCAGTGACGGCACGGGAGGGCCCCCCGAGCAGTACTTC | CASSDGTGGPPEQYF
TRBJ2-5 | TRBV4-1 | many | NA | TGCGCCAGCAGCCTCGGACGGGGCCAAGAGACCCAGTACTTC | CASSLGRGQETQYF
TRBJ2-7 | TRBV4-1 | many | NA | TGCGCCAGCAGCCAAACAGGGAGTACAGGGTACGAGCAGTACTTC | CASSQTGSTGYEQYF
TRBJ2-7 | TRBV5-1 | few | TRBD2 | TGCGCCAGCAGCTTGGGACTAGCGGGACCCTACGAGCAGTACTTC | CASSLGLAGPYEQYF
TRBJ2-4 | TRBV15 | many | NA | TGTGCCACCAGCAGAGACTCTTCTAGTCGGAGGGACATTCAGTACTTC | CATSRDSSSRRDIQYF
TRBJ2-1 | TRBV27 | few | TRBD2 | TGTGCCAGCTCACTAGGCGCGGGACTAGAATCTTACAATGAGCAGTTCTTC | CASSLGAGLESYNEQFF
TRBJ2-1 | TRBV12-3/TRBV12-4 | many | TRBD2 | TGTGCCAGCAGTTTAGGGGGACTAGCGGATTACAATGAGCAGTTCTTC | CASSLGGLADYNEQFF
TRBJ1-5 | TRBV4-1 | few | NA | TGCGCCAGCAGCCAAGAAGACAGGCCCCCCAATCAGCCCCAGCATTTT | CASSQEDRPPNQPQHF